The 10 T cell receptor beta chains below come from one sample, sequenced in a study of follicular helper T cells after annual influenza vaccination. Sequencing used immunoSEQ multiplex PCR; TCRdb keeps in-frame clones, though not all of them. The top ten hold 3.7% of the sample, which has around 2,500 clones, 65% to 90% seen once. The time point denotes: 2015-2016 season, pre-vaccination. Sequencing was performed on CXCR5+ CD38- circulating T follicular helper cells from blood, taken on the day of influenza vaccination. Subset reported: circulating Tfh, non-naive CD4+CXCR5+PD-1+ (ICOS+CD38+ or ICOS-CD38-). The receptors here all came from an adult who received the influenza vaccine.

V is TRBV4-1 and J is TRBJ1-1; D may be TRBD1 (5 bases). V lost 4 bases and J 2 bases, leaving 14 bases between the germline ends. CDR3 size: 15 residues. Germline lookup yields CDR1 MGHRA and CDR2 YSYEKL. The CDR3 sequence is CASSPSGAVNTEAFF. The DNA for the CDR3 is TGCGCCAGCAGCCCTTCCGGGGCCGTTAACACTGAAGCTTTCTTT.

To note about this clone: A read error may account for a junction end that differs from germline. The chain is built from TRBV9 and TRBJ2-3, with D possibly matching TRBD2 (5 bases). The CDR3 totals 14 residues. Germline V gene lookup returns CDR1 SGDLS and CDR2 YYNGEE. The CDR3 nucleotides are TGTGCCAGCAGCGTAGCAGCTAGCAGAGATACGCAGTATTTT. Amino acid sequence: CASSVAASRDTQYF.

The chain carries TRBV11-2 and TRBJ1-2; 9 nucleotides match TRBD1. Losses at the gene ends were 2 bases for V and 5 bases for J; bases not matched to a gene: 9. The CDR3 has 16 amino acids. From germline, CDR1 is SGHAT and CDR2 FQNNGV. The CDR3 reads CASSLSGTGRSYGYTF. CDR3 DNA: TGTGCCAGCAGCTTATCCGGGACAGGGAGATCTTATGGCTACACCTTC.

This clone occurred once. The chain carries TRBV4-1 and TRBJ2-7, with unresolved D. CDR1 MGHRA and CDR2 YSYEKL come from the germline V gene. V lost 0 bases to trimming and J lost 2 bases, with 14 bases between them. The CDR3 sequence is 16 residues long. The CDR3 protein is CASSQEGMEPTYEQYF. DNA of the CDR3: TGCGCCAGCAGCCAAGAGGGGATGGAGCCTACCTACGAGCAGTACTTC.

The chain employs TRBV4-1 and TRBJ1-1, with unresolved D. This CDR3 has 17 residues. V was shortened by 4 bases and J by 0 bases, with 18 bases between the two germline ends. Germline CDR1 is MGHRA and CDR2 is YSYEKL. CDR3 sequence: CASSPNKVTIVNTEAFF. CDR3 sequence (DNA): TGCGCCAGCAGCCCAAATAAGGTTACTATCGTGAACACTGAAGCTTTCTTT.

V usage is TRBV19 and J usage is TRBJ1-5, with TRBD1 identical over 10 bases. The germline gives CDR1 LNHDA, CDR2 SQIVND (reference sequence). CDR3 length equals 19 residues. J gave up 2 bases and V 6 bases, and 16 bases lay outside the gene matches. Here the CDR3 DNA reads TGTGCCAGTAGCCACTCGGGACAGGGGAGAGGGTTCGGCAATCAGCCCCAGCATTTT. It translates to CASSHSGQGRGFGNQPQHF.

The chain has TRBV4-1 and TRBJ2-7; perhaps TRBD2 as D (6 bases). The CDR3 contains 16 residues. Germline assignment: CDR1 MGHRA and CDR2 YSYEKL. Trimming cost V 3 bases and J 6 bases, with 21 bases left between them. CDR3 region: CASSHPPRAGQSEQYF. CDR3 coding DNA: TGCGCCAGCAGCCATCCCCCGAGGGCGGGGCAGAGCGAGCAGTACTTC.

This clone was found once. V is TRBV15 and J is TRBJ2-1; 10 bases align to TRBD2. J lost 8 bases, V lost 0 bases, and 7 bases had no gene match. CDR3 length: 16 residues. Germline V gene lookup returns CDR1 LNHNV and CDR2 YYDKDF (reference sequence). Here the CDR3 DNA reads TGTGCCACCAGCAGAGATAAGTCTAGCGGGAGATATGAGCAGTTCTTC. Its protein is CATSRDKSSGRYEQFF.

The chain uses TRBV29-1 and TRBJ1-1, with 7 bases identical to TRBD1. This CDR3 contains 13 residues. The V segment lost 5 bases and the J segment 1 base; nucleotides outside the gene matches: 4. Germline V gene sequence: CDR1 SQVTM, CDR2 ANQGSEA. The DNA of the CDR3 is TGCAGCGTTCGGAGACAGGGGAACACTGAAGCTTTCTTT. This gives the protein CSVRRQGNTEAFF.

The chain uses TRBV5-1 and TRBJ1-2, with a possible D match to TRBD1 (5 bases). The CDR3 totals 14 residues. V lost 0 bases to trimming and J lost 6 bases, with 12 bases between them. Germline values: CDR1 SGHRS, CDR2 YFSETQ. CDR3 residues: CASSLAGSDHGYTF. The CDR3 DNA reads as TGCGCCAGCAGCTTGGCAGGGTCCGATCATGGCTACACCTTC.